These T cell receptor beta chains were read from a single sample in a study of graft-versus-host responses after intestinal transplantation. This table comes from immunoSEQ multiplex PCR, and its TCRdb copy is limited to in-frame clones, with some not included. The profile shows roughly 77,000 clones, about 89% of them singletons. No antigen has been assigned to these receptors. This specimen consisted of unstimulated CD8+ T cells sorted from spleen or lymph node cells, obtained before intestinal transplant. All receptors come from a human donor who received an intestinal transplant. CDR3s include the opening cysteine and the closing phenylalanine or tryptophan. A D gene is named only where the DNA matches it firmly. Only some rows state a clone size, as once, few, many or a class for expanded clones.

clone_size j_call d_call v_call cdr3_nt cdr3_aa
- TRBJ2-7 - TRBV4-1 TGCGCCAGCAGCCAAGAAAGTAGCGCTAACGAGCAGTACTTC CASSQESSANEQYF
- TRBJ2-7 TRBD2 TRBV5-1 TGCGCCAGCAGCTTACGGGGGGGCGAGCAGTACTTC CASSLRGGEQYF
- TRBJ2-1 TRBD2 TRBV28 TGTGCCAGCACTAGCGGGAGTATAAATGAGCAGTTCTTC CASTSGSINEQFF
- TRBJ2-3 - TRBV5-1 TGCGCCAGCGGGCCCTTCCGAGCTCTACTCCCTAGCACAGATACGCAGTATTTT CASGPFRALLPSTDTQYF
- TRBJ1-5 - TRBV6-1 TGTGCCAGCAGAACAGGGAGAGGGGGCAATCAGCCCCAGCATTTT CASRTGRGGNQPQHF
- TRBJ1-2 TRBD1 TRBV11-2 TGTGCCAGCAGCGCCACGGGACAGTCAAACTATGGCTACACCTTC CASSATGQSNYGYTF
- TRBJ2-3 - TRBV27 TGTGCCAGCAGTTTATGGATGGGCGATACGCAGTATTTT CASSLWMGDTQYF
- TRBJ2-2 TRBD1 TRBV6-4 TGTGCCTCATCAGGGGGCGCGAACACCGGGGAGCTGTTTTTT CASSGGANTGELFF
once TRBJ1-1 - TRBV27 TGTGCCAGCAGTTTACAGGTAAACACTGAAGCTTTCTTT CASSLQVNTEAFF
- TRBJ1-1 - TRBV5-1 TGCGCCAGCAGCTTGGTCGGGGGTGAAGCTTTCTTT CASSLVGGEAFF
- TRBJ2-1 TRBD2 TRBV4-1 TGCGCCAGCAGCCAAGTAGCGGGGGCTTCGGGCGATGAGCAGTTCTTC CASSQVAGASGDEQFF
- TRBJ2-7 TRBD1 TRBV19 TGTGCCAGTAGCGTCGGCATCAGGCAGGGGGCCGACGAGCAGTACTTC CASSVGIRQGADEQYF
- TRBJ1-2 - TRBV30 TGTGCCTGGAAGCCGTTGTGGGGGGACTATGGCTACACCTTC CAWKPLWGDYGYTF
- TRBJ1-1 - TRBV28 TGTGCCAGCAGTTTTAGAGGGCATACGAGGACTGAAGCTTTCTTT CASSFRGHTRTEAFF
- TRBJ2-1 - TRBV28 TGTGCCAGCAGTTTCCCCCGAGAGACCTACAATGAGCAGTTCTTC CASSFPRETYNEQFF
- TRBJ2-1 TRBD2 TRBV9 TGTGCCAGCAGCCTGGGACTAGGGGGGGCCCACAATGAGCAGTTCTTC CASSLGLGGAHNEQFF
- TRBJ2-5 TRBD2 TRBV5-1 TGCGCCAGCAGCTGGGGACTAGCGGGAGGGGAAGAGACCCAGTACTTC CASSWGLAGGEETQYF
- TRBJ2-7 TRBD2 TRBV28 TGTGCCAGCACTCACCAGACTAGCGAATTGATAGGGGAGCAGTACTTC CASTHQTSELIGEQYF
- TRBJ2-7 - TRBV5-6 TGTGCCAGCAGCTTGGGACAGTCCTCCTACGAGCAGTACTTC CASSLGQSSYEQYF
- TRBJ2-3 - TRBV7-6 TGTGCCAGCAGATCTGACAGGCCTCGGACGCCAAGGGATACGCAGTATTTT CASRSDRPRTPRDTQYF
- TRBJ2-3 TRBD2 TRBV7-8 TGTGCCAGCAGCTTAAGTACTAGCGGGAGCACAGATACGCAGTATTTT CASSLSTSGSTDTQYF
- TRBJ2-1 - TRBV6-6 TGTGCCAGCAGTCCTCGGGAGTGGGGCTACAATGAGCAGTTCTTC CASSPREWGYNEQFF
- TRBJ1-2 TRBD1 TRBV13 TGTGCCAGCAGCTTCTGGGAACAGGGGAACTATGGCTACACCTTC CASSFWEQGNYGYTF
- TRBJ1-4 TRBD1 TRBV6-6 TGTGCCAGCAGGGAGACAGGGAAGAATGAAAAACTGTTTTTT CASRETGKNEKLFF
- TRBJ2-7 TRBD1 TRBV28 TGTGCCAGCAGTAGACAGGGGTGGTTTTACGAGCAGTACTTC CASSRQGWFYEQYF
- TRBJ2-7 TRBD1 TRBV6-6 TGTGCCAGCACGATCGGGACAGACTACGAGCAGTACTTC CASTIGTDYEQYF
- TRBJ2-5 - TRBV6-5 TGTGCCAGCAGTTACGCCCTCCGGGAGACCCAGTACTTC CASSYALRETQYF
- TRBJ2-7 - TRBV9 TGTGCCAGCAGCGTCGCTAGCGACTCCTACGAGCAGTACTTC CASSVASDSYEQYF
- TRBJ2-1 - TRBV18 TGTGCCAGCTCACCATTGGGAGGTGAGCAGTTCTTC CASSPLGGEQFF
- TRBJ2-2 TRBD1 TRBV5-1 TGCGCCAGCAGCACGACAGGGGGTGGGACCGGGGAGCTGTTTTTT CASSTTGGGTGELFF
- TRBJ2-1 - TRBV6-4 TGTGCCAGCAGTGAGGAGACTAGTCCTGTCAATGAGCAGTTCTTC CASSEETSPVNEQFF
- TRBJ2-5 - TRBV28 TGTGCCAGCAGTTTGCTACGTTTAGCCTGGTACCAAGAGACCCAGTACTTC CASSLLRLAWYQETQYF
- TRBJ2-1 - TRBV2 TGTGCCAGCACGCGGATCTGGAAATTCAATGAGCAGTTCTTC CASTRIWKFNEQFF
- TRBJ2-1 - TRBV7-2 TGTGCCAGCAGCTTAGTCGCGGGGTACTCCTACAATGAGCAGTTCTTC CASSLVAGYSYNEQFF
- TRBJ1-4 - TRBV7-9 TGTGCCAGCAGTCCAGAGGAGGAGAGCACTAATGAAAAACTGTTTTTT CASSPEEESTNEKLFF
few TRBJ2-7 TRBD1 TRBV4-1 TGCGCCAGCAGCCAAGATCGGGACAGCGTCGCCTACGAGCAGTACTTC CASSQDRDSVAYEQYF
- TRBJ2-7 - TRBV4-1 TGCGCCAGCAGCCAAGATCGGAGCGGAGCCTACGAGCAGTACTTC CASSQDRSGAYEQYF
- TRBJ1-1 - TRBV2 TGTGCCAGCAGGGCAGGGGTTTCGAACACTGAAGCTTTCTTT CASRAGVSNTEAFF
once TRBJ1-5 - TRBV19 TGTGCCAGCTACGGACACTATAGCAATCAGCCCCAGCATTTT CASYGHYSNQPQHF
- TRBJ1-3 TRBD1 TRBV27 TGTGCCAGCAGCCCGACAGGGTGGGGGATAGGAAACACCATATATTTT CASSPTGWGIGNTIYF
once TRBJ1-1 - TRBV6-1 TGTGCCAGCAGTGAAGCGCGTGGAGGGTTCGCTGAAGCTTTCTTT CASSEARGGFAEAFF
- TRBJ2-4 TRBD2 TRBV7-9 TGTGCCAGCAGCTTAGGCACGGGGGGGGACATTCAGTACTTC CASSLGTGGDIQYF
few TRBJ2-7 TRBD1 TRBV19 TGTGCCAGTAGTATAGTGGGACAGTCCTACGAGCAGTACTTC CASSIVGQSYEQYF
- TRBJ1-2 TRBD1 TRBV7-9 TGTGCCAGCAGCTTAGCCCCACTCACAGGGGTGAGTGGCTACACCTTC CASSLAPLTGVSGYTF
- TRBJ2-1 - TRBV21-1 TGTGCCAGCAACCCACTAGCGGGGCACTACAATGAGCAGTTCTTC CASNPLAGHYNEQFF
- TRBJ2-1 - TRBV7-9 TGTGCCAGCAGCTTGAGCCCCCCGGGAGTGAGAAATGAGCAGTTCTTC CASSLSPPGVRNEQFF
- TRBJ2-7 - TRBV28 TGTGCCAGCAGTACAGGACGGTTATACTACGAGCAGTACTTC CASSTGRLYYEQYF